The entry below gives a single TCR beta chain sequence along with its context. The antigen remains unidentified. The data derive from a study of cytomegalovirus exposure and HLA in healthy donors. About the study: The 100 to 150 validation repertoires, a later analysis reported, used the same platform as the roughly 650 repertoires from the first cohort. Broader study findings: In vitro work confirmed that a few CMV-associated chains recognize CMV antigens. The study recorded 150 to 200 TCR beta chains that were cytomegalovirus-associated. Most TCR sequences were seen very rarely across donors, but some public TCRs occurred in many.

Sequencing used immunoSEQ multiplex PCR; TCRdb keeps in-frame clones, though not all of them. The data hold more than 45,000 clones, with about 88% observed a single time. Germline CDR1 reads SGHNT; CDR2 reads YYREEE (reference sequence). V gave up 4 bases and J gave up 8 bases; unmatched junction bases: 7. The CDR3 is 16 residues long. The chain recombines TRBV5-4 with TRBJ2-2, with TRBD2 identical over 14 bases. The sample was PBMCs. The sequence was obtained from a woman between 18 and 29 years old in good health and CMV-seronegative. The CDR3 sequence: CASSPPGLAGVGELFF. The CDR3, as DNA: TGTGCCAGCAGCCCACCGGGACTAGCGGGAGTTGGGGAGCTGTTTTTT.